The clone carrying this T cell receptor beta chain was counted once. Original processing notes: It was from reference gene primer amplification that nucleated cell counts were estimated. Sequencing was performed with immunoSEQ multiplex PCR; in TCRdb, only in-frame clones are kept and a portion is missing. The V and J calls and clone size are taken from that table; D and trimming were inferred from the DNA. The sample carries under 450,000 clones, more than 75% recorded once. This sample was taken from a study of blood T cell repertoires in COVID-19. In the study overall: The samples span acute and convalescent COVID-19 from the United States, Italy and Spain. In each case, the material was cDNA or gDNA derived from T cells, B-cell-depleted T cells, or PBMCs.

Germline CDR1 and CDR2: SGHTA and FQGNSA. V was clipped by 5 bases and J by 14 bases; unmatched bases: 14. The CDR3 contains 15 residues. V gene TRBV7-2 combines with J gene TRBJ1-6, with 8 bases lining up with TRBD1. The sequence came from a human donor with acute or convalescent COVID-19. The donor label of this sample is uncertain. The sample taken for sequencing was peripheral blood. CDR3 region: CASSPTGQDFVTLHF. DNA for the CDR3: TGTGCCAGCAGCCCGACGGGACAGGATTTTGTCACCCTCCACTTT.